The sequence of this T cell receptor beta chain was determined in a study of T cell responses to AZD1222 COVID-19 vaccine. Here immunoSEQ multiplex PCR was the method, and the copy in TCRdb shows in-frame clones only, minus some. The table lists approximately 100,000 clones, 90% of them singletons. The CDR3 is 17 residues long. V was pared by 5 bases and J by 5 bases, with 25 bases between. From germline, CDR1 is SGHTA and CDR2 FQGNSA. The TCR originated in an adult in good health. V is TRBV7-2 and J is TRBJ2-7; maybe TRBD1 (5 bases). Sequences were derived from peripheral blood, sampled on day 0 of AZD1222 vaccination. The CDR3: CASSPLGVGAGWDEQYF. The CDR3 nucleotides are TGTGCCAGCAGCCCCTTGGGCGTAGGGGCAGGCTGGGACGAGCAGTACTTC.